Listed below are T cell receptor beta chains from one sample, sequenced in a study of T-cell reconstitution after alpha-beta-depleted transplantation in children. TCRdb reprocessed the PCR reads via MiXCR and lists one record per CDR3 protein. The table has approximately 120,000 distinct CDR3 sequences, approximately 8.7% seen once; the top ten hold 24%. Sequenced material: PBMCs, mostly from graft donor cells, taken 180 days after TCRalphabeta/CD19-depleted stem cell transplant. The receptors were sampled from a girl under two years old who had a stem cell transplant for combined immunodeficiency, so the T cells may come from the graft donor. CDR3s include the opening cysteine and the closing phenylalanine or tryptophan. D genes are given only for firm matches. Only some rows state a clone size, as once, few, many or a class for expanded clones.

j_call,d_call,v_call,clone_size,cdr3_nt,cdr3_aa
TRBJ2-1,.,TRBV9,few,TGTGCCAGCAGCGCGGAGGGAGCCGGGGAGCAGTTCTTC,CASSAEGAGEQFF
TRBJ1-2,.,TRBV28,.,TGTGCCAGCAGTCCAGAATGGACTAACTATGGCTACACCTTC,CASSPEWTNYGYTF
TRBJ2-2,TRBD1,TRBV9,many,TGTGCCAGCAGCCCGACAGGGGGCTACACCGGGGAGCTGTTTTTT,CASSPTGGYTGELFF
TRBJ2-1,.,TRBV19,.,TGTGCCAGTAGTATAGATGGCAGATACAATGAGCAGTTCTTC,CASSIDGRYNEQFF
TRBJ2-2,.,TRBV24-1,few,TGTGCCACCAGTGTCACCGGGGAGCTGTTTTTT,CATSVTGELFF
TRBJ2-5,.,TRBV29-1,few,TGCAGCGTTGGTGGACCTCAAGAGACCCAGTACTTC,CSVGGPQETQYF
TRBJ2-1,.,TRBV6-1,.,TGTGCCAGCAGCACCGGCGGGATGTACAATGAGCAGTTCTTC,CASSTGGMYNEQFF
TRBJ2-7,.,TRBV29-1,many,TGCAGCGTTGAAGATTTGGGATCGCTCAAGCAGTACTTC,CSVEDLGSLKQYF
TRBJ1-2,.,TRBV7-9,.,TGTGCCAGCAGCTTAGTAGAACTCGGCTATGGCTACACCTTC,CASSLVELGYGYTF
TRBJ2-1,TRBD1,TRBV12-3/TRBV12-4,many,TGTGCCAGCAGTCCCAGGGGGCAGTCCAATGAGCAGTTCTTC,CASSPRGQSNEQFF
TRBJ2-3,.,TRBV7-3,few,TGTGCCAGCAGCCGTAGCGGAACTAGCACAGATACGCAGTATTTT,CASSRSGTSTDTQYF
TRBJ2-7,TRBD2,TRBV7-2,.,TGTGCCAGCAGCTTAGTCGGGACGGGAGGCCTTGGTTACGAGCAGTACTTC,CASSLVGTGGLGYEQYF
TRBJ1-2,.,TRBV5-1,few,TGCGCCAGCAGCTTCTCGACAGTTCTAGACTATGGCTACACCTTC,CASSFSTVLDYGYTF
TRBJ2-7,.,TRBV27,.,TGTGCCAGCAGTTGGGGCGAGCAGTACTTC,CASSWGEQYF
TRBJ1-1,.,TRBV6-1,few,TGTGCCAGCAGTACCAGTAAAATGAACACTGAAGCTTTCTTT,CASSTSKMNTEAFF
TRBJ1-2,.,TRBV5-5,few,TGTGCCAGCAGCTTGTGGTTAGCTAACTATGGCTACACCTTC,CASSLWLANYGYTF
TRBJ2-7,.,TRBV7-2,few,TGTGCCAGCAGCCCTCAGGGTTGGGGGAACTACGAGCAGTACTTC,CASSPQGWGNYEQYF
TRBJ2-3,TRBD2,TRBV5-6,.,TGTGCCAGCAGCTTGGAAGCCAGCGGGAAACAAACAGATACGCAGTATTTT,CASSLEASGKQTDTQYF
TRBJ2-7,.,TRBV7-2,once,TGTGCCAGCAGGCCAGGGCGCAACGACGAGCAGTACTTC,CASRPGRNDEQYF
TRBJ1-1,TRBD1,TRBV20-1,.,TGCAGTGCTAGTTCGATCAGGGGGGACACTGAAGCTTTCTTT,CSASSIRGDTEAFF
TRBJ1-5,.,TRBV5-4,.,TGTGCCAGCAGCTTGGGAGGGTCCCCTACCGTAAATCCCCAGCATTTT,CASSLGGSPTVNPQHF
TRBJ1-6,.,TRBV27,few,TGTGCCAGCAGTTTGTGGGCTGGTAATTCACCCCTCCACTTT,CASSLWAGNSPLHF
TRBJ1-2,.,TRBV20-1,many,TGCAGTGCTACGGACTTGGGCTATGGCTACACCTTC,CSATDLGYGYTF
TRBJ2-5,.,TRBV7-2,few,TGTGCCAGCAGCATGCGACAGCCGGAAGTAGGAGAGACCCAGTACTTC,CASSMRQPEVGETQYF
TRBJ2-7,.,TRBV7-2,.,TGTGCCAGCAGCTCACTTGTCCTGGGTGTTTACTCCTACGAGCAGTACTTC,CASSSLVLGVYSYEQYF
TRBJ2-7,.,TRBV30,.,TGTGCCTGGAGTGTAAGCTATGGGGCCTACGAGCAGTACTTC,CAWSVSYGAYEQYF
TRBJ2-7,.,TRBV10-3,.,TGTGCCATCAAAACCCAGGGTAGGGACGAGCAGTACTTC,CAIKTQGRDEQYF
TRBJ2-3,.,TRBV29-1,.,TGCAGCGTTGATCGGCAGGTTGCAGATACGCAGTATTTT,CSVDRQVADTQYF
TRBJ1-1,.,TRBV28,.,TGTGCCAGCAGTTTTTCTTTCGGGGTAATGAACACTGAAGCTTTCTTT,CASSFSFGVMNTEAFF
TRBJ2-1,.,TRBV25-1,.,TGTGCCAGCAGTGAATCGTCCGGGGTGAGCTCCTACAATGAGCAGTTCTTC,CASSESSGVSSYNEQFF
TRBJ2-2,.,TRBV2,few,TGTGCCAGCAGTGGTCTGGGGATCGGGGAGCTGTTTTTT,CASSGLGIGELFF